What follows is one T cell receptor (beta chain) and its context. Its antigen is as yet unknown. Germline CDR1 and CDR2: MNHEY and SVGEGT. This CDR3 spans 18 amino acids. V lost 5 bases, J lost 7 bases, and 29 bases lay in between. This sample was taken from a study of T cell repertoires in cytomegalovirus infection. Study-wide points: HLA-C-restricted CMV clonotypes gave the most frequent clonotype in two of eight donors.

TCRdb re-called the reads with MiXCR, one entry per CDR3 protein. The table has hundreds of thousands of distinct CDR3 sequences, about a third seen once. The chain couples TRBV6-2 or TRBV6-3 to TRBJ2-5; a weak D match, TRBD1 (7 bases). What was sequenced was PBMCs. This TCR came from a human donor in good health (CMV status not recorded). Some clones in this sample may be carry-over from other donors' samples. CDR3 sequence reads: CASSPEGARGSPGRTQYF. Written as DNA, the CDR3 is TGTGCCAGCAGTCCTGAGGGGGCTCGAGGGTCCCCCGGGAGGACCCAGTACTTC.